The TCR beta chain described here comes from a study of blood T cell repertoires in COVID-19. Study at large: The analysed material was cDNA or gDNA that came from T cells, B-cell-depleted T cells, or PBMCs.

The germline V gene encodes CDR1 SGHTS and CDR2 YDEGEE. This CDR3 is 12 amino acids long. V lost 0 bases to trimming and J lost 9 bases, with 9 bases between them. This clone was observed a few times. The assay was immunoSEQ multiplex PCR, and TCRdb's table has in-frame clones only and misses some. The table lists about 210,000 clones, more than 75% of them singletons. V and J are TRBV5-8 and TRBJ1-2; D is uncertain. The source material was peripheral blood. This sequence was found in a woman aged 70-85 years with COVID-19, enrolled during active disease. The CDR3 loop reads CASSLEGRSYTF. The CDR3 DNA reads TGTGCCAGCAGCTTGGAAGGGAGGAGCTACACCTTC.